This entry describes one TCR beta chain. Antigen: not known. A read error is possible here, since a much larger clone lies one base away. The hyperthyroidism patients had all been newly diagnosed, and their disease duration was under 2 months. Their ages ranged from 18 to 65 years. Diagnoses were made from clinical symptoms, serum measures (thyroxine and TRAb), thyroid ultrasound and orbital computed tomography. Germline V gene lookup returns CDR1 MDHEN and CDR2 SYDVKM. This CDR3 is 17 amino acids long. Amplification of TCR beta CDR3 regions used RNA as the template. First-round RT-PCR of the TCR CDR3 relied on the HTBI primer set. TCRdb re-called the multiplex PCR reads with MiXCR, one entry per CDR3 protein. This repertoire shows hundreds of thousands of distinct CDR3 sequences, 14% found once; its top ten account for 10%. This entry belongs to a study of T cells in Graves' hyperthyroidism and ophthalmopathy.

Study findings and constraints: The model anticipated ophthalmopathy a median about six months pre-onset.

Sequencing was carried out using blood. The chain has TRBV28 and TRBJ2-2; TRBD1 might be the D (5 bases). The receptor comes from a woman between 18 and 29 years old with Graves' hyperthyroidism. CDR3 sequence: CVSSLSGGWGNTGELFF. DNA of the CDR3: TGTGTCAGCAGTTTATCGGGTGGCTGGGGCAACACCGGGGAGCTGTTTTTT.